These T cell receptor beta chains were read from a single sample in a study of identical twins. TCRdb reprocessed the 5' RACE reads via MiXCR and lists one record per CDR3 protein. The table records fewer than 550,000 distinct CDR3 sequences, around an eighth of them present only once. This sample also appeared in a second study, on yellow fever vaccine responses in identical twins.

The sample consisted of CD4+ T cells sorted from blood. These receptor sequences come from a woman under 30 in good health. CDR3s include the opening cysteine and the closing phenylalanine or tryptophan. The order of the fields is V gene, clone size, D gene, J gene, CDR3 protein, CDR3 DNA. A D gene is named only where the DNA matches it firmly. Not all rows give a size; the values are once, few, many and, for expanded clones, a class.

TRBV20-1	.	TRBD1	TRBJ1-5	CSARSKTTGSSNQPQHF	TGCAGTGCTAGATCTAAGACGACAGGGTCGAGCAATCAGCCCCAGCATTTT
TRBV2	.	.	TRBJ2-3	CAGGLNTDTQYF	TGTGCCGGGGGACTTAACACAGATACGCAGTATTTT
TRBV18	few	TRBD2	TRBJ2-7	CASSQVPSGTYEQYF	TGTGCCAGCTCACAGGTCCCTAGCGGGACCTACGAGCAGTACTTC
TRBV20-1	.	.	TRBJ2-2	CSARDPKETGELFF	TGCAGTGCTAGAGATCCGAAGGAAACGGGGGAGCTGTTTTTT
TRBV4-1	few	.	TRBJ2-3	CASRPTQGRADTQYF	TGCGCCAGCAGGCCGACCCAAGGGCGGGCGGATACGCAGTATTTT
TRBV5-5	many	.	TRBJ2-2	CASSLSVANTGELFF	TGTGCCAGCAGCTTGAGTGTCGCGAACACCGGGGAGCTGTTTTTT
TRBV28	.	.	TRBJ1-4	CASSVTSTNEKLFF	TGTGCCAGCAGCGTGACATCCACTAATGAAAAACTGTTTTTT
TRBV27	.	.	TRBJ2-2	CASSFMGATGELFF	TGTGCCAGCAGTTTTATGGGTGCCACCGGGGAGCTGTTTTTT
TRBV6-6	once	TRBD1	TRBJ2-7	CATTPPGTGFYEQYF	TGTGCCACCACCCCCCCCGGGACAGGCTTCTACGAGCAGTACTTC
TRBV2	.	.	TRBJ2-2	CASRRDSDTGELFF	TGTGCCAGCCGCCGGGACTCAGACACCGGGGAGCTGTTTTTT
TRBV5-1	few	TRBD2	TRBJ2-3	CASSYRTSSDTQYF	TGCGCCAGCAGCTATAGGACTAGTTCAGATACGCAGTATTTT
TRBV7-6	.	.	TRBJ1-2	CASSLVADRNYGYTF	TGTGCCAGCAGCTTAGTCGCAGACCGAAACTATGGCTACACCTTC
TRBV20-1	many	TRBD1	TRBJ2-3	CSAPFWTGGTLTDTQYF	TGCAGTGCCCCCTTTTGGACAGGGGGGACCCTAACAGATACGCAGTATTTT
TRBV6-5	.	TRBD2	TRBJ2-5	CASSYSPPGTTETQYF	TGTGCCAGCAGTTACTCCCCTCCGGGGACTACGGAGACCCAGTACTTC
TRBV12-3/TRBV12-4	few	TRBD1	TRBJ1-1	CASSTGTGSSTEAFF	TGTGCCAGCAGTACCGGGACAGGGTCGAGCACTGAAGCTTTCTTT
TRBV25-1	.	TRBD1	TRBJ1-5	CASSLEQGNSNQPQHF	TGTGCCAGCAGCCTGGAACAGGGGAATAGCAATCAGCCCCAGCATTTT
TRBV5-4	.	TRBD1	TRBJ2-3	CASRMAGTGGDTQYF	TGTGCCAGCAGAATGGCCGGGACAGGGGGGGATACGCAGTATTTT
TRBV10-3	many	TRBD2	TRBJ2-7	CAISGTSGYLYEQYF	TGTGCCATCAGCGGGACTAGCGGGTATTTGTACGAGCAGTACTTC
TRBV20-1	few	TRBD1	TRBJ1-4	CSARPQPGQGNEKLFF	TGCAGTGCTAGACCCCAGCCGGGACAGGGTAACGAAAAACTGTTTTTT
TRBV12-3/TRBV12-4	.	.	TRBJ2-7	CASSLALGTYPYEQYF	TGTGCCAGCAGTTTAGCCCTAGGGACCTATCCCTACGAGCAGTACTTC
TRBV7-9	.	.	TRBJ1-1	CASSLSRGDTEAFF	TGTGCCAGCAGCTTATCCAGGGGAGACACTGAAGCTTTCTTT
TRBV5-1	few	.	TRBJ2-7	CASSLSGQVYEQYF	TGCGCCAGCAGCCTCTCGGGGCAGGTATACGAGCAGTACTTC
TRBV10-2	.	TRBD2	TRBJ2-5	CASSESGTSGYQETQYF	TGCGCCAGCAGTGAGTCGGGGACTAGCGGTTACCAAGAGACCCAGTACTTC
TRBV6-5	few	.	TRBJ2-3	CASSYGLATDTQYF	TGTGCCAGCAGTTACGGCTTAGCCACAGATACGCAGTATTTT
TRBV20-1	few	TRBD2	TRBJ2-1	CSARSGKTYNEQFF	TGCAGTGCAAGGAGCGGGAAAACCTACAATGAGCAGTTCTTC